This T cell receptor (beta chain) was captured by sequencing in a study of T cell changes during pregnancy in multiple sclerosis. The protocol was immunoSEQ multiplex PCR, while the TCRdb copy is restricted to in-frame clones and leaves out a portion. The data contain more than 85,000 clones, 94% of them singletons. The germline V gene encodes CDR1 KGHSH and CDR2 LQKENI. The CDR3 consists of 14 residues. J was trimmed by 5 bases and V by 1 base; bases with no gene match: 4. The chain employs TRBV18 and TRBJ1-1; the match to TRBD1 covers 7 bases. The sequence was collected from a female donor in good health, enrolled as a control in a pregnancy study. Sequencing was performed on peripheral blood, taken after pregnancy. As DNA, the CDR3 is TGTGCCAGCTCACCACGACAGGGCGGGACTGAAGCTTTCTTT. Protein product: CASSPRQGGTEAFF.